The clone carrying this T cell receptor (beta chain) was counted a few times. Its cognate antigen is unknown. Investigators prepared the TCR beta libraries by applying iRepertoire HTBI primers and Arm-PCR of CDR3 regions. A single record per CDR3 protein comes from TCRdb applying MiXCR to the multiplex PCR reads. The sample shows about 460,000 distinct CDR3 sequences, around a fifth of them seen only once. This record belongs to a study of regulatory T cells in long-lasting Graves disease. Study background: Graves' disease counted as persistent after over 5 years of antithyroid drugs with positive TSH receptor antibodies.

Findings of the study overall: With a small sample size, accuracy may have been reduced.

Time point denoted: persistent/refractory GD, antithyroid drugs over 5 years with positive TRAb. Generation of the TCR library employed RNA extracted from PBMCs. The source was peripheral blood mononuclear cells (PBMCs), collected when the disease was refractory, from a patient treated with antithyroid drugs. The TCR originated in a female donor with Graves disease.

CDR3 nucleotides: TGTGCCAGCAGCCCGCCCCTCGGTGAAAAACTGTTTTTT. It codes for CASSPPLGEKLFF. The rearrangement joins TRBV7-2 to TRBJ1-4; no clear D. The ends were cut back, 5 bases at V and 7 bases at J, with 11 bases in the middle. This CDR3 has 13 amino acids. CDR1 and CDR2 (germline): SGHTA, FQGNSA. The whole variable domain, filled in from reference TRBV7-2 and TRBJ1-4, reads GAGVSQSPSNKVTEKGKDVELRCDPISGHTALYWYRQSLGQGLEFLIYFQGNSAPDKSGLPSDRFSAERTGGSVSTLTIQRTQQEDSAVYLCASSPPLGEKLFFGSGTQLSVL.